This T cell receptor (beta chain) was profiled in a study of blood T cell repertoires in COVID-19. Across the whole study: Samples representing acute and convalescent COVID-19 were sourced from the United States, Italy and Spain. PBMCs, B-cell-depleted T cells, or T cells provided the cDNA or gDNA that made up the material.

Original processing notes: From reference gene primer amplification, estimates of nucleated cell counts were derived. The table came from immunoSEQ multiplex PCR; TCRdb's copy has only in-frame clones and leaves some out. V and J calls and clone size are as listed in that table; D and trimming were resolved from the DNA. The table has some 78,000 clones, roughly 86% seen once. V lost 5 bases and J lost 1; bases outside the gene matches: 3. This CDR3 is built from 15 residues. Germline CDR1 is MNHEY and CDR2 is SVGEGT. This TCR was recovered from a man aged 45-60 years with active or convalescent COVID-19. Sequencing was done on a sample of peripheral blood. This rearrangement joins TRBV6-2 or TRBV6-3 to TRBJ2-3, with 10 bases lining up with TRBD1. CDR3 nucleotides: TGTGCCAGCAGTATGGGGACAGGGGGCACAGATACGCAGTATTTT. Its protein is CASSMGTGGTDTQYF.